Below are 19 T cell receptor beta chains sequenced from a single sample in a study of neurological immune-mediated disorders (dated by TCRdb to the late 2010s). The method behind the library was 5' RACE. This sample was sequenced with an Illumina HiSeq 2500. TCRdb trimmed the raw reads at Q25, called clones with MiXCR and kept productive beta chains. Each entry merges the rows of one CDR3 protein and shows their most common DNA and genes. This sample has some 61,000 distinct CDR3 sequences in its table, and around 3.9% of those were observed once. Together, the top ten hold 1.3% of the sample. The sequenced material came from PBMCs. These receptors all come from a man under 40 with multiple sclerosis.

This clonotype was counted at least ten times. The chain combines TRBV5-1 with TRBJ1-1; D possibly corresponds to TRBD1 (6 bases). The V and J ends lost 4 bases and 0 bases respectively, with 10 bases between them. Germline CDR1 SGHRS, CDR2 YFSETQ. The CDR3 runs to 14 residues. The CDR3 loop is CASSPGHLNTEAFF. In nucleotides, the CDR3 is TGCGCCAGCAGCCCGGGACACTTGAACACTGAAGCTTTCTTT. Using reference TRBV5-1 and TRBJ1-1 for the parts outside the CDR3, the full variable domain is KAGVTQTPRYLIKTRGQQVTLSCSPISGHRSVSWYQQTPGQGLQFLFEYFSETQRNKGNFPGRFSGRQFSNSRSEMNVSTLELGDSALYLCASSPGHLNTEAFFGQGTRLTVV.

Worth noting for this clonotype: A much more abundant neighbour one base away suggests this may be a read error. The J gene is TRBJ2-1, the V gene TRBV10-3; perhaps TRBD2 as D (6 bases). The V and J ends lost 10 bases and 5 bases respectively, with 21 bases between them. From germline, CDR1 is ENHRY and CDR2 SYGVKD. The CDR3 totals 15 residues. In nucleotides, the CDR3 is TGTGCCACACAAGGTGGAGGGTTATCTCACAATGAGCAGTTCTTC. This codes for CATQGGGLSHNEQFF.

For this clonotype: The junction departs from germline at one end; a sequencing error may be responsible. This chain joins TRBV6-2 or TRBV6-3 and TRBJ1-5; D is uncertain. The CDR3 has 12 amino acids. Looked up from germline, CDR1 is MNHEY and CDR2 is SVGEGT. The CDR3 sequence is CASSYFSKPQNF. The CDR3 DNA reads as TGTGCCAGCAGTTACTTTTCGAAGCCCCAGAATTTT.

This clonotype was seen many times. V and J are TRBV29-1 and TRBJ1-1, with TRBD1 as a possible D gene (6 bases). Trimming shortened V by 7 bases and J by 2 bases, and 17 bases separated the two germline ends. The CDR3 length is 14 residues. Germline V gene sequence: CDR1 SQVTM, CDR2 ANQGSEA. CDR3 residues: CSASQGPFNTEAFF. The CDR3 DNA reads TGCAGCGCCTCACAGGGACCTTTTAACACTGAAGCTTTCTTT.

The table lists this clonotype with many counts. J is TRBJ1-4 and V is TRBV20-1; TRBD1 matches at 8 bases. The CDR3 is made up of 14 amino acids. J gave up 7 bases and V 5 bases, and 9 bases lay outside the gene matches. Germline values: CDR1 DFQATT, CDR2 SNEGSKA (reference sequence). DNA for the CDR3: TGCAGTGCTGTCGACAGGGGCGAAGCTGAAAAACTGTTTTTT. It is translated as CSAVDRGEAEKLFF.

In this sample, this clonotype turned up many times. V is TRBV20-1 and J is TRBJ1-1, with D possibly matching TRBD1 (5 bases). The CDR3 length is 15 residues. Between the trimmed V and J ends, which lost 2 bases and 4 bases, there was a span of 17 bases. Germline CDR1 DFQATT, CDR2 SNEGSKA (reference sequence). The CDR3 bases are TGCAGTGCTAGATCCCCAGCAGACGGGGGCACTGAAGCTTTCTTT. It specifies CSARSPADGGTEAFF.

This clonotype was recorded at least ten times. The chain couples TRBV27 to TRBJ1-4; weak D call: TRBD1 (5 bases). The germline CDR1 and CDR2 sequences are MNHEY and SMNVEV (reference sequence). Trimming cost V 8 bases and J 2 bases, with 12 bases left between them. CDR3 length: 14 amino acids. Written as DNA, the CDR3 is TGTGCCAGCGGGGGATTGGGGACTAATGAAAAACTGTTTTTT. This codes for CASGGLGTNEKLFF.

In this sample, this clonotype turned up many times. The CDR3 loop reads CSARDLQGNYNSPLHF. CDR3 bases: TGCAGTGCTAGAGATTTGCAGGGAAACTATAATTCACCCCTCCACTTT. The chain couples TRBV20-1 to TRBJ1-6, with a weak D call TRBD1 (5 bases). This CDR3 comprises 16 residues. Trimming removed 0 bases at V and 3 bases at J, with 12 bases between. Germline V gene sequence: CDR1 DFQATT, CDR2 SNEGSKA (reference sequence).

The table lists this clonotype with many counts. The chain employs TRBV20-1 and TRBJ1-5, with 9 bases fitting TRBD1. Germline CDR1 is DFQATT and CDR2 is SNEGSKA (reference sequence). The CDR3 runs to 14 residues. V was pared by 5 bases and J by 1 base, with 3 bases of the junction left unmatched. The CDR3 coding sequence is TGCAGTGCTGGACAGGGGAGAAGCAATCAGCCCCAGCATTTT. Amino acid sequence: CSAGQGRSNQPQHF.

There are many counts of this clonotype. This chain connects TRBV10-3 to TRBJ2-7, with 8 positions matching TRBD1. Per the germline V gene, CDR1 is ENHRY and CDR2 is SYGVKD. With V trimmed by 7 bases and J by 0 bases, 2 bases remained unmatched. The CDR3 covers 13 residues. DNA of the CDR3: TGTGCCATCACGGACAGGGTCTCCTACGAGCAGTACTTC. Its protein is CAITDRVSYEQYF.

This clonotype has a count of ten or more. The chain combines TRBV20-1 with TRBJ2-5; 15 positions agree with TRBD2. Per the germline V gene, CDR1 is DFQATT and CDR2 is SNEGSKA (reference sequence). The CDR3 runs to 20 residues. Trimming removed 1 base from V and 1 base from J; junction bases left unmatched: 13. The CDR3 nucleotides read TGCAGTGCTAGAGCCCTGAACTCCGGACTAGCGGGGGGGCCCCAAGAGACCCAGTACTTC. It is translated as CSARALNSGLAGGPQETQYF.

Ten or more counts support this clonotype. The gene calls are TRBV7-8 and TRBJ2-5; a weak D match, TRBD1 (6 bases). The CDR3 covers 12 residues. Germline assignment: CDR1 SGHVS and CDR2 FQNEAQ. Trimming stripped 8 bases from V and 4 bases from J, with 11 bases between. The CDR3 spells CASSGARETQYF. The DNA for the CDR3 is TGTGCCAGCTCAGGGGCCCGAGAGACCCAGTACTTC. The full variable domain, in which reference TRBV7-8 and TRBJ2-5 provide the parts outside the CDR3, is GAGVSQSPRYKVAKRGQDVALRCDPISGHVSLFWYQQALGQGPEFLTYFQNEAQLDKSGLPSDRFFAERPEGSVSTLKIQRTQQEDSAVYLCASSGARETQYFGPGTRLLVL.

As concerns this clonotype: Just one base apart from a much larger clone, this may be a read error. No conserved phenylalanine or tryptophan ends this CDR3, so it is likely a read error. CDR3 nucleotide sequence: TGCAGTGCTAGAAGGATTCTCCAAGATACGCAGTATATT. Protein product: CSARRILQDTQYI. The rearrangement joins TRBV20-1 to TRBJ2-3; D call uncertain. Germline values: CDR1 DFQATT, CDR2 SNEGSKA (reference sequence). Between the trimmed V and J ends, which lost 2 bases and 5 bases, there was a span of 11 bases. The CDR3 spans 13 residues.

The rearrangement joins TRBV4-2 to TRBJ2-1; 10 nucleotides agree with TRBD2. Germline V gene lookup returns CDR1 LGHNA and CDR2 YNFKEQ. V was clipped by 0 bases and J by 12 bases; unmatched bases: 5. The CDR3 has 14 amino acids. The chain's CDR3 is CASSQDDASGGQFF. CDR3 nucleotides: TGTGCCAGCAGCCAAGATGACGCTAGCGGGGGGCAGTTCTTC.

This clonotype was detected ten times or more. The rearrangement links TRBV4-3 to TRBJ2-5; D remains unclear. The germline gives CDR1 LGHNA, CDR2 YSLEER. Trimming pared 4 bases from V and 5 bases from J, leaving 14 bases between. CDR3 length: 14 residues. The CDR3 DNA reads TGCGCCAGCAGCCCGCTAGTTAGTGGCGAGACCCAGTACTTC. This translates into CASSPLVSGETQYF.

Concerning this clonotype itself: At one boundary the junction diverges from the germline segment, which might be a read error. The chain recombines TRBV20-1 with TRBJ1-5; 9 bases are a match to TRBD1. This CDR3 is 17 amino acids long. Germline V lookup: CDR1 DFQATT, CDR2 SNEGSKA (reference sequence). The CDR3 bases are TGCAGTGCTACGTCACAGGGGGCTGGGAGTAGCAATCAGCCCCAGAATTTT. Its translation is CSATSQGAGSSNQPQNF.

Points on this clonotype: Given the absence of the conserved phenylalanine or tryptophan at the CDR3 end, a read error is likely. The CDR3 nucleotides read TGTGCCAGCAGCCGGCTTAAAGAGAACTATGGCTACACCTAC. The encoded protein is CASSRLKENYGYTY. This chain uses TRBV7-2 with TRBJ1-2; D is unresolved. The CDR3 is made up of 14 amino acids. CDR1 and CDR2 (germline): SGHTA, FQGNSA. V lost 5 bases and J 2 bases, leaving 12 bases between the germline ends.

This clonotype has at least ten counts. The rearrangement joins TRBV20-1 to TRBJ2-1, with D possibly being TRBD1 (6 bases). Trimming removed 5 bases at V and 7 bases at J, with 6 bases between. The CDR3 length is 10 residues. Germline V gives CDR1 DFQATT, CDR2 SNEGSKA (reference sequence). The CDR3 DNA is TGCAGTGCTGGGACAAATGAGCAGTTCTTC. This sequence encodes CSAGTNEQFF.

This clonotype was seen at least ten times. The J gene is TRBJ1-2, the V gene TRBV7-2; D gene uncertain. The CDR3 loop spans 12 amino acids. The V gene lost 1 base and the J gene lost 4 bases, with 4 bases spanning the gap. Per germline, CDR1 SGHTA and CDR2 FQGNSA. Written as DNA, the CDR3 is TGTGCCAGCAGCTTAGGTACCTATGGCTACACCTTC. This codes for CASSLGTYGYTF.